Listed here is a single T cell receptor beta chain. Its specificity is not known. The sample is drawn from a study of T cells in tuberculosis. Across the whole study: IGRA-negative adolescents, IGRA-positive adolescents with latent tuberculosis and adults with active tuberculosis formed this South African cohort.

Only in-frame clones appear in the TCRdb table, and some are missing; sequencing was by immunoSEQ multiplex PCR. The table lists about 29,000 clones, 90% of them singletons, with less than 7% in the top ten. Points from the study as a whole: Selection depended on which cryopreserved specimens were available.

V was clipped by 3 bases and J by 5 bases, with 17 bases between them. The CDR3 sequence is 15 residues long. The germline gives CDR1 MNHNS, CDR2 SASEGT. The chain uses TRBV6-1 and TRBJ2-7; maybe TRBD2 (5 bases). This clonotype originated in a donor aged 10-35 years with latent tuberculosis or without tuberculosis infection. The sequenced material came from PBMCs. This CDR3 reads CASSDVSSRGDEQYF. The CDR3 DNA reads TGTGCCAGCAGTGACGTCAGCTCCCGGGGAGACGAGCAGTACTTC.